The present T cell receptor (beta chain) was sequenced within a study of cytomegalovirus exposure and HLA in healthy donors. Study information: Prior work identified under 130 million unique TCR beta sequences in about 179 million T cells. Whole-study results and caveats: From TCR beta sequences, most subjects' HLA-A and HLA-B alleles were reportedly predicted accurately. In an earlier analysis, productive rearrangement rates for most beta V segments clustered near 87% or 30%. The records held CMV serostatus as the only immune exposure information.

With regard to this clone: Its antigen is unidentified.

The V end was cut by 5 bases, the J end by 9 bases, with 17 bases between. Germline V CDR1 and CDR2: WSHSY, SAAADI. CDR3 size: 14 residues. This PCR relied on a set of 60 Vbeta primers and 13 Jbeta primers. The data were produced by immunoSEQ multiplex PCR, yet TCRdb's version contains in-frame clones alone and is incomplete. The profile covers approximately 220,000 clones, with around 76% appearing a single time and approximately 0.63% taken by the ten largest. The V call is TRBV10-2, the J call TRBJ2-1, with D maybe TRBD1 (6 bases). Material: PBMCs. The TCR sequence derives from a man between 18 and 29 years old in good health and CMV-seronegative. In nucleotides, the CDR3 is TGCGCCAGCAGTTTAAACAGGGCCGCAGGTGAGCAGTTCTTC. Encoded protein: CASSLNRAAGEQFF.